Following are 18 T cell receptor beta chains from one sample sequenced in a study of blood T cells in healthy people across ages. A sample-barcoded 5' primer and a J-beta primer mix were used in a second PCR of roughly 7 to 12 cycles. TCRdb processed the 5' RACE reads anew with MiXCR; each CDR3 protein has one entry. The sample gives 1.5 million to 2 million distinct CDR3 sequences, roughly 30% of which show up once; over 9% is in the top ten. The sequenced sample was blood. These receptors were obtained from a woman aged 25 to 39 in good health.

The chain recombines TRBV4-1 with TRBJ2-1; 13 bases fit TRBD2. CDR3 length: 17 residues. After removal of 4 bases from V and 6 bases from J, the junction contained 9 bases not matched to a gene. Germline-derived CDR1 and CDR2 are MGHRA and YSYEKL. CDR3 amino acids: CASSLIELAGGLNEQFF. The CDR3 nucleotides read TGCGCCAGCAGCCTCATCGAACTAGCGGGGGGGCTCAATGAGCAGTTCTTC.

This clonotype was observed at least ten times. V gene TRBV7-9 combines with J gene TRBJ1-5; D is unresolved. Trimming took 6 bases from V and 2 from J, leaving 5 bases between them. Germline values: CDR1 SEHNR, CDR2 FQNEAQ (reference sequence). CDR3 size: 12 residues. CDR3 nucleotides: TGTGCCAGCAGTTTGGGCAATCAGCCCCAGCATTTT. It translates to CASSLGNQPQHF.

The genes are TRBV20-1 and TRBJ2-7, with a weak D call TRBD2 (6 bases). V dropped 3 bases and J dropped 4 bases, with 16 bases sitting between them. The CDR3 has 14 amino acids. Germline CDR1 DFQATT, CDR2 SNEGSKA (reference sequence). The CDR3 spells CSASSPGDYYEQYF. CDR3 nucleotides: TGCAGTGCTAGTTCCCCGGGAGACTATTACGAGCAGTACTTC.

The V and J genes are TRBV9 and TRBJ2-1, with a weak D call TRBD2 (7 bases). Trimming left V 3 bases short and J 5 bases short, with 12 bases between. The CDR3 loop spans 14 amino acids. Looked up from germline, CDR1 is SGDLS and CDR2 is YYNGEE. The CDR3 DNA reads TGTGCCAGCAGCGGATGGGGGGGCCACAATGAGCAGTTCTTC. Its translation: CASSGWGGHNEQFF.

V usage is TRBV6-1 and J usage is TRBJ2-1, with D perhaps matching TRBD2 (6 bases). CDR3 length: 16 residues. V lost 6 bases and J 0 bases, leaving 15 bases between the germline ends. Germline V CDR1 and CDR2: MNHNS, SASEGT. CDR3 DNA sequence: TGTGCCAGCAGGCTTAGCGGAGCGAGCTCCTACAATGAGCAGTTCTTC. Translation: CASRLSGASSYNEQFF.

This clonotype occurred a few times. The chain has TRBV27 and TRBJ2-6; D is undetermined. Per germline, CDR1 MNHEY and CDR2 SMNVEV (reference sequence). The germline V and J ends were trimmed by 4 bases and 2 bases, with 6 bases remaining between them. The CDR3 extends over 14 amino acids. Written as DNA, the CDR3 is TGTGCCAGCAGTTCCCCAACTGGGGCCAACGTCCTGACTTTC. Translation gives CASSSPTGANVLTF.

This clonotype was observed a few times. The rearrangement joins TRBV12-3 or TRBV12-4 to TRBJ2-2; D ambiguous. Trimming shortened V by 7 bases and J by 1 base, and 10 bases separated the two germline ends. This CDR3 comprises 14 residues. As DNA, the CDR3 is TGTGCCAGCACGGGCAGGAGGAACACCGGGGAGCTGTTTTTT. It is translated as CASTGRRNTGELFF.

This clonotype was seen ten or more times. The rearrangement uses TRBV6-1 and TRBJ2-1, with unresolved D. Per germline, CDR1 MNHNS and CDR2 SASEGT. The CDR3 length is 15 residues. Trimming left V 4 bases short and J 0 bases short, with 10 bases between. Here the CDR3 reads CASSVEWGSYNEQFF. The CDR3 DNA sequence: TGTGCCAGCAGTGTGGAATGGGGCTCCTACAATGAGCAGTTCTTC.

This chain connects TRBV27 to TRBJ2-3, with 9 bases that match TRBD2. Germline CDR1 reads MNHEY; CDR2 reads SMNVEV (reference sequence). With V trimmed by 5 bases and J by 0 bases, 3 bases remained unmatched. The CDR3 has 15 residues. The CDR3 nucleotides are TGTGCCAGCAGTATAACTAGCGGGAGCACAGATACGCAGTATTTT. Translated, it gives CASSITSGSTDTQYF.

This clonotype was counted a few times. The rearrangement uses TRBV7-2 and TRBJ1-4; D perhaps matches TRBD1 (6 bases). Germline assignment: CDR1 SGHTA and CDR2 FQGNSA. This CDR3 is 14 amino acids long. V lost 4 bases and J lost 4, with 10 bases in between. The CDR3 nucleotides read TGTGCCAGCAGCTGGGGGCGGGGTAATGAAAAACTGTTTTTT. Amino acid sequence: CASSWGRGNEKLFF.

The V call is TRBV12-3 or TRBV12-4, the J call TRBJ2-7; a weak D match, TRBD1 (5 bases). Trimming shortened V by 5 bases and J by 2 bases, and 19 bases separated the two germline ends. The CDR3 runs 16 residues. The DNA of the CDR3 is TGTGCCAGCAGTCCCCAATGGGGCGCACACGCCTACGAGCAGTACTTC. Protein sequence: CASSPQWGAHAYEQYF.

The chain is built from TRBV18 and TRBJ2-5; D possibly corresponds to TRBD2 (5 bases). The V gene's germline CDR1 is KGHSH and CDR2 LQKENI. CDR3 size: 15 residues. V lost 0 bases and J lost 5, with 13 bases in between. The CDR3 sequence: CASSPPRNRGETQYF. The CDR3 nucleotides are TGTGCCAGCTCACCACCCCGGAACCGAGGGGAGACCCAGTACTTC.

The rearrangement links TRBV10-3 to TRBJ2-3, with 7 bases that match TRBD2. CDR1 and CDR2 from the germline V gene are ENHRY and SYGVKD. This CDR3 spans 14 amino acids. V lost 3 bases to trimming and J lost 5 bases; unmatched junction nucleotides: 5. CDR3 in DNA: TGTGCCATCAGTGACGTGGGAGGGGTAGATACGCAGTATTTT. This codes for CAISDVGGVDTQYF.

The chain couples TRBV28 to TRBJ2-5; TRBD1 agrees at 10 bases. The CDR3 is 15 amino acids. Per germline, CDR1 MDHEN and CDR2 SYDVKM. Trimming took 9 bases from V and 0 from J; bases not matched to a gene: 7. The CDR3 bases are TGTGCCAGTACTCCGGGACAGGGGTACCAAGAGACCCAGTACTTC. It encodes CASTPGQGYQETQYF.

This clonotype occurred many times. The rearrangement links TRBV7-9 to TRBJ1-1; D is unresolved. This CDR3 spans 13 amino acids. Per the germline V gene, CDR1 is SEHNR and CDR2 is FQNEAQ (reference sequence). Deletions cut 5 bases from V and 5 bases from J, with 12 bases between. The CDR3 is CASSPAFGTEAFF. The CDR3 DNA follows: TGTGCCAGCAGCCCGGCCTTTGGAACTGAAGCTTTCTTT.

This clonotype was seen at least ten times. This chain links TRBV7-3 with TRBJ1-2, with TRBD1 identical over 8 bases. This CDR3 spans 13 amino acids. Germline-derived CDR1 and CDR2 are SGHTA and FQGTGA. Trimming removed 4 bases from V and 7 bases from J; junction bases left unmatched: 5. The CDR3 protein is CASSYDRGSGYTF. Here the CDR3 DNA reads TGTGCCAGCAGCTACGACAGGGGCTCTGGCTACACCTTC.

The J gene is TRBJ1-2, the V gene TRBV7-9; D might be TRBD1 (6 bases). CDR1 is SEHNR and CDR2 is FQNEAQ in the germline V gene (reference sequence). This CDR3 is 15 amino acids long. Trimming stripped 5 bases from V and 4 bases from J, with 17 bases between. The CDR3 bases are TGTGCCAGCAGCGCCGAGACAGGTGGGGCCTATGGCTACACCTTC. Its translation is CASSAETGGAYGYTF.

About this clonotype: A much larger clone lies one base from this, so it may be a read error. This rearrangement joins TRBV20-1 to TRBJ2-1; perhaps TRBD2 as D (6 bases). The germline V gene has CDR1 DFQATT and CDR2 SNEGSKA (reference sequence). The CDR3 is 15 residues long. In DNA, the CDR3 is TGCAGTGCTAGAGGGGGGACTTCCTCCTGCAATGAGCAGTTCTTC. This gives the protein CSARGGTSSCNEQFF.